The clone carrying this T cell receptor beta chain is medium-sized by share. Its antigen is still unknown. Rearranged V-D-J TRB sequences were amplified with a mixed TRB-A/B primer pool. TCRdb ran MiXCR on the multiplex PCR reads and lists one entry per CDR3 protein. The sample lists some 12,000 distinct CDR3 sequences, about 24% seen once, with approximately 2.1% in the top ten. The sample is drawn from a study of T cell repertoires in aging, cancer and after chemotherapy. Study at large: Clear clonal overlap appeared across healthy donor samples taken over several months to years. The full dataset contained several million TCR reads. Findings of the study overall: In cancer patients, declining TCR diversity with age involved lost richness and lost evenness. The repertoire data cannot show anything about immunological memory following chemotherapy.

V was cut by 5 bases and J by 8 bases, with 12 bases left in between. CDR3 length: 12 amino acids. From germline, CDR1 is LNHDA and CDR2 SQIVND (reference sequence). The template was genomic DNA from peripheral blood, not RNA. Sequencing used blood. This rearrangement joins TRBV19 to TRBJ1-1; D perhaps matches TRBD1 (5 bases). The source is a human donor in good health. The CDR3 region has the DNA TGTGCCAGTAGTTGGGGGGGGTTAGAAGCTTTCTTT. The encoded protein is CASSWGGLEAFF. Based on the CDR3 plus reference TRBV19 and TRBJ1-1, the full variable domain is DGGITQSPKYLFRKEGQNVTLSCEQNLNHDAMYWYRQDPGQGLRLIYYSQIVNDFQKGDIAEGYSVSREKKESFPLTVTSAQKNPTAFYLCASSWGGLEAFFGQGTRLTVV.